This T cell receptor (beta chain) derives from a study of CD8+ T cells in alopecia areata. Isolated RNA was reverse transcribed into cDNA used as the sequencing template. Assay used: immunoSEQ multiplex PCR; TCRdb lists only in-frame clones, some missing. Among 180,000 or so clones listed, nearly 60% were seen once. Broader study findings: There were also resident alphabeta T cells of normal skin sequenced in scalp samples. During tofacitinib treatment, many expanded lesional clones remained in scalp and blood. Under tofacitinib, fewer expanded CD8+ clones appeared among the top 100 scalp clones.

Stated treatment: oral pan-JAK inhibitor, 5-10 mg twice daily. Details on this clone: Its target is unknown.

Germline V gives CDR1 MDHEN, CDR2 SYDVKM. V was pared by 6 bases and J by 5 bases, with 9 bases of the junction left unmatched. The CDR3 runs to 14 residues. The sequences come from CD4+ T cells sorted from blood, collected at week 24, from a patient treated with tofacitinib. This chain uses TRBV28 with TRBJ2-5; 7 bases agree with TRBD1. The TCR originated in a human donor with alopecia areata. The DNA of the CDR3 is TGTGCCAGCAGCCCGACAGGGCGTGGGGAGACCCAGTACTTC. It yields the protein CASSPTGRGETQYF.